A single sample gave rise to the 10 T cell receptor beta chains below, sequenced in a study of blood T cell repertoires in COVID-19. TCRdb's copy holds only in-frame clones and misses some; the assay was immunoSEQ multiplex PCR. The sample holds about 250,000 clones, under 90% seen once. The material sequenced was PBMCs or T cells enriched from blood (not recorded which). The receptor source for this set is a woman in her forties who had been exposed to COVID-19.

The chain joins TRBV3-1 (or the pseudogene TRBV3-2) to TRBJ2-2; D is ambiguous. The germline gives CDR1 LGHDT, CDR2 YNNKEL (reference sequence). This CDR3 contains 15 residues. V was pared by 2 bases and J by 7 bases, with 14 bases between. The CDR3 coding sequence is TGTGCCAGCAGCCAAACGCAGTCCCTCAACGGGGAGCTGTTTTTT. Translation gives CASSQTQSLNGELFF.

The chain combines TRBV4-3 with TRBJ1-6; D is uncertain. The CDR3 is 18 residues long. CDR1 and CDR2 from the germline V gene are LGHNA and YSLEER. V shed 0 bases and J shed 3 bases, with 15 bases lying between them. The chain's CDR3 is CASSQDKPLGSYNSPLHF. The CDR3, as DNA: TGCGCCAGCAGCCAAGATAAGCCCCTAGGGAGCTATAATTCACCCCTCCACTTT.

The chain links TRBV28 to TRBJ2-3; 16 bases line up with TRBD2. The V gene's germline CDR1 is MDHEN and CDR2 SYDVKM. There are 17 residues in the CDR3. Trimming removed 5 bases from V and 5 bases from J; junction bases left unmatched: 7. The CDR3 nucleotides are TGTGCCAGCAGTCCGGCGGGACTAGCGGGGGGGCAAGATACGCAGTATTTT. Encoded protein: CASSPAGLAGGQDTQYF.

This clone has a handful of counts. This rearrangement joins TRBV4-3 to TRBJ1-3; 7 bases match TRBD1. This CDR3 is built from 15 residues. Germline V gene data show CDR1 as LGHNA and CDR2 as YSLEER. With 1 base clipped from V and 6 bases from J, the junction kept 6 bases outside the gene matches. In DNA form, the CDR3 reads TGCGCCAGCAGCCAAGCTTGGCAGGGGGAAAACACCATATATTTT. Translation: CASSQAWQGENTIYF.

CDR3 residues: CASSLSLYGGGISNQPQHF. In DNA, the CDR3 is TGTGCCAGCAGCTTGAGCCTGTACGGGGGAGGTATAAGCAATCAGCCCCAGCATTTT. The chain is built from TRBV5-8 and TRBJ1-5; D is perhaps TRBD1 (5 bases). V was trimmed by 1 base and J by 1 base, leaving 21 bases between them. This CDR3 region has 19 residues. Germline loops: CDR1 SGHTS, CDR2 YDEGEE.

The chain is built from TRBV6-5 and TRBJ1-3; D unresolved. Trimming stripped 2 bases from V and 0 bases from J, with 8 bases between. The CDR3 is made up of 15 amino acids. Germline V gene lookup returns CDR1 MNHEY and CDR2 SVGAGI. CDR3 sequence (DNA): TGTGCCAGCAGTTACGGTTGGAGCTCTGGAAACACCATATATTTT. This gives the protein CASSYGWSSGNTIYF.

The V call is TRBV14, the J call TRBJ1-1, with D maybe TRBD1 (6 bases). Germline V CDR1 and CDR2: SGHDN, FVKESK. Trimming removed 2 bases from V and 0 bases from J, with 10 bases in between. This CDR3 has 15 amino acids. The CDR3 nucleotides read TGTGCCAGCAGCCAAAACAGGGTCATGAACACTGAAGCTTTCTTT. Encoded protein: CASSQNRVMNTEAFF.

This rearrangement joins TRBV6-5 to TRBJ1-1; D is ambiguous. CDR3 size: 13 residues. V was cut by 4 bases and J by 3 bases, with 9 bases left in between. Looked up from germline, CDR1 is MNHEY and CDR2 is SVGAGI. The CDR3 is CASSSGRDTEAFF. CDR3 bases: TGTGCCAGCAGTTCGGGGAGGGACACTGAAGCTTTCTTT.

The rearrangement uses TRBV19 and TRBJ1-5; 8 nucleotides agree with TRBD1. Germline trimming cut 1 base from V and 7 bases from J; bases unmatched to any gene: 9. CDR3 length equals 16 residues. CDR1 LNHDA and CDR2 SQIVND come from the germline V gene (reference sequence). The CDR3 reads CASSIGPRGRGQPQHF. For the CDR3, the DNA is TGTGCCAGTAGTATAGGGCCCAGGGGGCGAGGACAGCCCCAGCATTTT.

A few counts support this clone. The V and J genes are TRBV9 and TRBJ2-1; 10 bases map to TRBD2. Germline V gene sequence: CDR1 SGDLS, CDR2 YYNGEE. The ends lost 3 bases at V and 8 bases at J; junction bases unmatched: 8. The CDR3 contains 15 residues. This chain's CDR3 is CASSALAGGGDEQFF. CDR3 bases: TGTGCCAGCAGCGCATTAGCGGGGGGAGGCGATGAGCAGTTCTTC.